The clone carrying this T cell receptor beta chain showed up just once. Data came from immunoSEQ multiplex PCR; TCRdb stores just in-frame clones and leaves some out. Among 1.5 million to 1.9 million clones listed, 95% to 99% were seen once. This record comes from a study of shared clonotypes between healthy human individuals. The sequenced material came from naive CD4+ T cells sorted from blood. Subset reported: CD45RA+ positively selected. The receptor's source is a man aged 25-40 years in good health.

CDR3 bases: TGTGCCAGCAGTACATGGGACCCGAGCTCCTACGAGCAGTACTTC. Amino acid sequence: CASSTWDPSSYEQYF. This rearrangement joins TRBV6-1 to TRBJ2-7, with D perhaps assigned TRBD1 or TRBD2 (5 bases each). This CDR3 contains 15 residues. The germline CDR1 and CDR2 sequences are MNHNS and SASEGT. The V gene lost 5 bases and the J gene lost 0 bases, with 14 bases spanning the gap.